This T cell receptor (beta chain) was documented in a study of a mutant IDH1 vaccine in newly diagnosed glioma. Study context: Onset of vaccination occurred 4-6 weeks following radiotherapy alone, or with temozolomide cycles.

Remarks on this clone: Its specificity is unknown.

Repertoires were generated with immunoSEQ multiplex PCR, while TCRdb's copy carries only in-frame clones and drops some. The sample includes approximately 50,000 clones, about nine tenths of them seen just once. The time point denotes: week 35, safety follow-up. Topical imiquimod was applied with each vaccine dose, which held 300 ug of mutant IDH1 20-mer peptide. This specimen was PBMCs, taken from a glioma patient whose treatment included an IDH1 peptide vaccine. The receptor comes from a man in his forties or fifties with glioma.

CDR3 in DNA: TGTGCCAGCAGCTTGGCCAAGTACGAGCAGTACTTC. Amino acid sequence: CASSLAKYEQYF. V usage is TRBV5-6 and J usage is TRBJ2-7, with no clear D. The V and J ends lost 0 bases and 4 bases respectively, with 5 bases between them. The CDR3 totals 12 residues. Germline V gene lookup returns CDR1 SGHDT and CDR2 YYEEEE.